These 7 T cell receptor beta chains share one sample of origin, sequenced in a study of blood T cell repertoires in COVID-19. Profiled with immunoSEQ multiplex PCR; TCRdb holds only in-frame clones, not every one. The sample contains about 150,000 clones, 80% to 90% of which appear only once. Sample: peripheral blood. The receptor set was obtained from a man between 65 and 85 years old with acute or convalescent COVID-19.

CDR3 DNA: TGTGCCAGCAGTTCCCCTCCCCGCGACTTCCCAAGAGAGACCCAGTACTTC. This gives the protein CASSSPPRDFPRETQYF. The gene calls are TRBV2 and TRBJ2-5; no clear D gene. There are 17 residues in the CDR3. Trimming took off 5 bases at V and 4 bases at J, with 23 bases between the two ends. Per germline, CDR1 SNHLY and CDR2 FYNNEI.

The V call is TRBV4-3, the J call TRBJ2-2; 7 nucleotides line up with TRBD2. There are 14 residues in the CDR3. Germline lookup yields CDR1 LGHNA and CDR2 YSLEER. The ends lost 0 bases at V and 6 bases at J; junction bases unmatched: 1. This CDR3 reads CASSQEGGSGELFF. The CDR3, as DNA: TGCGCCAGCAGCCAAGAGGGAGGGTCCGGGGAGCTGTTTTTT.

CDR3 nucleotides: TGTGCCAGCAGGCGGGACAGGGTTCAGCCCCAGCATTTT. Its translation is CASRRDRVQPQHF. The rearrangement uses TRBV6-5 and TRBJ1-5; 9 bases are shared with TRBD1. CDR1 and CDR2 from the germline V gene are MNHEY and SVGAGI. CDR3 size: 13 residues. V lost 6 bases and J lost 6; bases outside the gene matches: 3.

The J gene is TRBJ1-1, the V gene TRBV2, with D perhaps matching TRBD1 (6 bases). Looked up from germline, CDR1 is SNHLY and CDR2 is FYNNEI. Trimming removed 6 bases at V and 5 bases at J, with 16 bases between. The CDR3 has 14 residues. The CDR3 bases are TGTGCCAGCAGGAATAGACAGGCCCTAACTGAAGCTTTCTTT. Translation: CASRNRQALTEAFF.

V is TRBV28 and J is TRBJ1-4, with 9 bases aligning to TRBD1. Germline CDR1 is MDHEN and CDR2 is SYDVKM. CDR3 length: 17 residues. V lost 5 bases, J lost 3 bases, and 10 bases stayed unmatched. The DNA of the CDR3 is TGTGCCAGCAGTCCTCCGGGACAGGGAATAGCTAATGAAAAACTGTTTTTT. Translation gives CASSPPGQGIANEKLFF.

The chain recombines TRBV11-3 with TRBJ2-2; 8 bases are a match to TRBD1. The CDR3 has 15 residues. Germline V CDR1 and CDR2: SGHNT, YENEEA. V was clipped by 3 bases and J by 0 bases; unmatched bases: 0. CDR3 region: CASSLTGANTGELFF. For the CDR3, the DNA is TGTGCCAGCAGCTTGACAGGGGCGAACACCGGGGAGCTGTTTTTT.

This chain links TRBV6-2 or TRBV6-3 with TRBJ1-5; D may be TRBD1 (5 bases). From germline, CDR1 is MNHEY and CDR2 SVGEGT. V was trimmed by 2 bases and J by 0 bases, leaving 11 bases between them. The CDR3 covers 16 residues. The DNA for the CDR3 is TGTGCCAGCAGTTACGGACAACTCCTTAGCAATCAGCCCCAGCATTTT. This translates into CASSYGQLLSNQPQHF.